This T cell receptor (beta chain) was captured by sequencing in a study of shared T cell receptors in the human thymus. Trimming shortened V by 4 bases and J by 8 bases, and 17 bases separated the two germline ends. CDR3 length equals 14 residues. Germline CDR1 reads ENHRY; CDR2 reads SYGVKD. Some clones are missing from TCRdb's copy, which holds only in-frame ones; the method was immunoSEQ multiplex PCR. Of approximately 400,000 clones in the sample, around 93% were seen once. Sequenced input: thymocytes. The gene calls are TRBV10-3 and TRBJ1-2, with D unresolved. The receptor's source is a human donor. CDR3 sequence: CAISVGGGLGGYTF. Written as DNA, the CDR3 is TGTGCCATCAGTGTTGGCGGAGGGCTAGGCGGCTACACCTTC.